This is a list of T cell receptor beta chains from one sample in a study of naive and memory T cell subsets. TCRdb re-called the UMI-ligation and nested PCR reads with MiXCR, one entry per CDR3 protein. The sample yields over 130,000 distinct CDR3 sequences, approximately 20% seen once. Sequencing was done on a sample of naive CD8+ T cells from blood. All receptors come from a human donor in good health. Each CDR3 is given with its conserved first and last residue. D genes are given only for firm matches. Clone size is given for some rows only: seen once, a few or many times, or a class if the clone is expanded.

v_call	j_call	d_call	clone_size	cdr3_nt	cdr3_aa
TRBV27	TRBJ2-5	NA	NA	TGTGCCAGCAGCTGGACCGCGCTGGGGGAGACCCAGTACTTC	CASSWTALGETQYF
TRBV28	TRBJ2-7	NA	NA	TGTGCCATTTCACCTGGACCCCCCTACGAGCAGTACTTC	CAISPGPPYEQYF
TRBV7-8	TRBJ2-7	TRBD2	NA	TGTGCCAGCAGCTTCCGGACTAGCGGGAACTCCTACGAGCAGTACTTC	CASSFRTSGNSYEQYF
TRBV5-1	TRBJ2-5	NA	few	TGCGCCAGCAGCCGAGGGGGGGGAGGAAACCAAGAGACCCAGTACTTC	CASSRGGGGNQETQYF
TRBV2	TRBJ2-4	NA	few	TGTGCCAGCATTTCAAACAAGGAGACGGGATCAAACATTCAGTACTTC	CASISNKETGSNIQYF
TRBV5-4	TRBJ1-2	NA	few	TGTGCCAGCAGCTTGACAGACAACTATGGCTACACCTTC	CASSLTDNYGYTF
TRBV7-9	TRBJ1-2	NA	NA	TGTGCCAGCAGCTTTTGGAGGGGAGAGGGCTACACCTTC	CASSFWRGEGYTF
TRBV11-2	TRBJ1-6	TRBD1	NA	TGTGCCAGCAGCTTAACTTACCCGGGACAGGACTACTCCTATAATTCACCCCTCCACTTT	CASSLTYPGQDYSYNSPLHF
TRBV5-1	TRBJ2-7	TRBD1	NA	TGCGCCAGCAGCCCCGGGACAGGGTTTGATGAGCAGTACTTC	CASSPGTGFDEQYF
TRBV29-1	TRBJ2-1	NA	NA	TGCAGCGTTGAAGGGGGGCGTTCGCGGGGGTCCTACAATGAGCAGTTCTTC	CSVEGGRSRGSYNEQFF
TRBV30	TRBJ2-7	NA	NA	TGTGCCTGGGGGGCGGACAGCACCTACGAGCAGTACTTC	CAWGADSTYEQYF
TRBV27	TRBJ2-7	NA	few	TGTGCCAGCGGGGGTCAGGGTGGCTACGAGCAGTACTTC	CASGGQGGYEQYF
TRBV11-2	TRBJ1-2	NA	few	TGTGCCAGCAGCCCTACAGGGAGCACCTATGGCTACACCTTC	CASSPTGSTYGYTF
TRBV28	TRBJ2-1	NA	few	TGTGCCACCGCCCCCCCGGGGGTGAATGAGCAGTTCTTC	CATAPPGVNEQFF
TRBV7-8	TRBJ2-7	TRBD2	NA	TGTGCCAGCAGCCCTGGGGCGGGAGTCCCCTACGAGCAGTACTTC	CASSPGAGVPYEQYF
TRBV28	TRBJ2-7	NA	few	TGTGCCAGCAGCTCGGGAAAGGGGTCTTACATCTACGAGCAGTACTTC	CASSSGKGSYIYEQYF
TRBV10-1	TRBJ2-3	TRBD2	NA	TGCGCCAGCAGTGGACTAGCGGGGGGGTTCGCAGATACGCAGTATTTT	CASSGLAGGFADTQYF
TRBV5-1	TRBJ2-1	TRBD2	few	TGCGCCAGCAGCTTGGATAGCGGGTCGGGTTACAATGAGCAGTTCTTC	CASSLDSGSGYNEQFF
TRBV7-6	TRBJ1-2	NA	few	TGTGCCAGCAGCTTAGCAGGCAGTTCCTATGGCTACACCTTC	CASSLAGSSYGYTF
TRBV6-1	TRBJ1-2	NA	NA	TGTGCCAGCAGTGAAGCGCTTCGGAGTTATTATGGCTACACCTTC	CASSEALRSYYGYTF
TRBV9	TRBJ2-1	TRBD2	NA	TGTGCCAGCAGCGTAGCGGGAGGGCCAAGCAATGAGCAGTTCTTC	CASSVAGGPSNEQFF
TRBV7-8	TRBJ1-1	NA	NA	TGTGCCAGCAGCTTATTGCAGAACACTGAAGCTTTCTTT	CASSLLQNTEAFF
TRBV2	TRBJ2-7	NA	NA	TGTGCCAGCCTACAAGGGGCCTACGAGCAGTACTTC	CASLQGAYEQYF
TRBV28	TRBJ2-2	TRBD2	NA	TGTGCCAGCAGTTTACCCCGGGAGGGCCTCAACACCGGGGAGCTGTTTTTT	CASSLPREGLNTGELFF
TRBV6-6	TRBJ1-5	NA	few	TGTGCCAGCAGTTACTCGACGGGATCGGATCAGCCCCAGCATTTT	CASSYSTGSDQPQHF
TRBV19	TRBJ1-1	NA	NA	TGTGCCAGTAGTATAGATCGGTGGCAGAACACTGAAGCTTTCTTT	CASSIDRWQNTEAFF
TRBV27	TRBJ1-1	NA	NA	TGTGCCAGCAGTTTAGTCCAGGGCGCTCCTGTCACTGAAGCTTTCTTT	CASSLVQGAPVTEAFF
TRBV7-3	TRBJ2-3	NA	few	TGTGCCAGCAGCTACTTGGGAGGCACAGATACGCAGTATTTT	CASSYLGGTDTQYF
TRBV29-1	TRBJ1-1	NA	few	TGCAGCGTTGGCCGGAACACTGAAGCTTTCTTT	CSVGRNTEAFF
TRBV28	TRBJ2-1	TRBD1	NA	TGTGCCAGCAACCCGGACAGGGGGCGACCTGCGGAGCAGTTCTTC	CASNPDRGRPAEQFF
TRBV27	TRBJ2-1	TRBD2	NA	TGTGCCAGCAGTCCGTATAGCGGGGGAGGGTACAATGAGCAGTTCTTC	CASSPYSGGGYNEQFF
TRBV4-3	TRBJ2-1	NA	NA	TGCGCCAGCAGCCAAGATGGCAGAAATGAGCAGTTCTTC	CASSQDGRNEQFF
TRBV3-1	TRBJ2-1	NA	NA	TGTGCCAGCAGCCAAGATCCTGCGGGATTAGGCCTGAATGAGCAGTTCTTC	CASSQDPAGLGLNEQFF
TRBV27	TRBJ1-1	NA	NA	TGTGCCAGCAGTTTATGGGGGTCCCCTGAAGCTTTCTTT	CASSLWGSPEAFF
TRBV29-1	TRBJ2-7	NA	few	TGCAGCGTCTCAAGGGACTCCTACGAGCAGTACTTC	CSVSRDSYEQYF
TRBV3-1	TRBJ2-1	TRBD2	NA	TGTGCCAGCAGCAAAGAAAGGGCGGGAGGGCCTAACAATGAGCAGTTCTTC	CASSKERAGGPNNEQFF
TRBV28	TRBJ1-5	TRBD1	few	TGTGCCAGCAGGGCCACAGGGGGCTCGCGACAGCCCCAGCATTTT	CASRATGGSRQPQHF
TRBV7-9	TRBJ2-1	NA	NA	TGTGCCAGCAGCTTACCCACCCGCCGGGACATAGACAATGAGCAGTTCTTC	CASSLPTRRDIDNEQFF
TRBV12-3/TRBV12-4	TRBJ2-7	TRBD2	NA	TGTGCCAGCAGTTTTCACCGACTAGCGGGGTACTCCTACGAGCAGTACTTC	CASSFHRLAGYSYEQYF
TRBV4-1	TRBJ1-2	TRBD1	few	TGCGCCAGCAGCCAAGAACCACAGGGGGAGGGCTATGGCTACACCTTC	CASSQEPQGEGYGYTF
TRBV9	TRBJ2-7	NA	few	TGTGCCAGCAGCGTATGGGGGTTCTCCTACGAGCAGTACTTC	CASSVWGFSYEQYF
TRBV7-9	TRBJ2-1	NA	many	TGTGCCAGCAGCCCTGACTACAATGAGCAGTTCTTC	CASSPDYNEQFF
TRBV6-1	TRBJ2-1	NA	NA	TGTGCCAGCTCAGGCGCGGGGTACAATGAGCAGTTCTTC	CASSGAGYNEQFF